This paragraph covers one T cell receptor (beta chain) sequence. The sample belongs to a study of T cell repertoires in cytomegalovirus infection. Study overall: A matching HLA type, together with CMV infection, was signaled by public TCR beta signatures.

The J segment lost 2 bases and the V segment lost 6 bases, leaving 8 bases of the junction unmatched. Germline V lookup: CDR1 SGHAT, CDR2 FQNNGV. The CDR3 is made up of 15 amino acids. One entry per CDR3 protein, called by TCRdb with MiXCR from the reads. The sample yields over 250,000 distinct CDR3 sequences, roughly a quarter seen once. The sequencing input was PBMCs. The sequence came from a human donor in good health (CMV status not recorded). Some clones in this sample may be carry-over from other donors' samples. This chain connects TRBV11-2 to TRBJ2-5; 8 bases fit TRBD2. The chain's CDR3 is CASSILAGPQETQYF. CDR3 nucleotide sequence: TGTGCCAGCAGTATATTAGCGGGGCCACAAGAGACCCAGTACTTC.